The 32 T cell receptor beta chains in this list originate from one sample, sequenced in a study of chemoradiotherapy in HPV16-positive cancers. The protocol was immunoSEQ multiplex PCR, while the TCRdb copy is restricted to in-frame clones and leaves out a portion. The sample holds about 17,000 clones, over 85% seen once. The material sequenced was blood, taken from a patient who underwent chemoradiotherapy. These receptors originate from a human donor with HPV-associated anogenital cancer.

The chain links TRBV30 to TRBJ1-3; the D is unclear. The CDR3 is 10 residues long. Germline V gene lookup returns CDR1 GTSNPN and CDR2 SVGIG (reference sequence). The V gene lost 5 bases and the J gene lost 4 bases, with 3 bases spanning the gap. The CDR3 protein is CAWLGNTIYF. CDR3 coding DNA: TGTGCCTGGTTAGGAAACACCATATATTTT.

V and J are TRBV28 and TRBJ2-3, with 9 bases fitting TRBD2. V shed 3 bases and J 5 bases; nucleotides not matched to a gene: 12. CDR1 is MDHEN, CDR2 SYDVKM, per germline. The CDR3 consists of 17 residues. The CDR3 is CASSFVVGGRAGDTQYF. Here the CDR3 DNA reads TGTGCCAGCAGTTTTGTAGTCGGCGGGAGGGCCGGAGATACGCAGTATTTT.

This chain connects TRBV7-9 to TRBJ1-3; no firm D call. The CDR3 contains 12 residues. Trimming stripped 3 bases from V and 1 base from J, with 1 base between. The V gene's germline CDR1 is SEHNR and CDR2 FQNEAQ (reference sequence). Here the CDR3 DNA reads TGTGCCAGCAGCTTGTCTGGAAACACCATATATTTT. Its translation is CASSLSGNTIYF.

This clone appeared once. V is TRBV5-1 and J is TRBJ1-1; a possible D gene is TRBD1 (5 bases). The V gene's germline CDR1 is SGHRS and CDR2 YFSETQ. This CDR3 is built from 18 residues. V was clipped by 0 bases and J by 0 bases, with 18 bases between them. This CDR3 is CASSLVPWQGLMNTEAFF. CDR3 nucleotides: TGCGCCAGCAGCTTGGTACCTTGGCAGGGTCTCATGAACACTGAAGCTTTCTTT.

This chain joins TRBV13 and TRBJ2-1, with unresolved D. The CDR3 is made up of 15 amino acids. Germline CDR1 and CDR2: PRHDT and FYEKMQ (reference sequence). The V and J ends lost 0 bases and 9 bases respectively, with 15 bases between them. The CDR3 bases are TGTGCCAGCAGCTTAGGAGAGGACCAAAGAATTGAGCAGTTCTTC. This encodes CASSLGEDQRIEQFF. Full variable domain (remainder filled in from reference TRBV13 and TRBJ2-1): AAGVIQSPRHLIKEKRETATLKCYPIPRHDTVYWYQQGPGQDPQFLISFYEKMQSDKGSIPDRFSAQQFSDYHSELNMSSLELGDSALYFCASSLGEDQRIEQFFGPGTRLTVL.

The chain employs TRBV11-2 and TRBJ2-7; D not resolved. Germline-derived CDR1 and CDR2 are SGHAT and FQNNGV. V shed 0 bases and J shed 1 base, with 10 bases lying between them. The CDR3 loop spans 15 amino acids. CDR3 protein: CASSLDTDVSYEQYF. DNA of the CDR3: TGTGCCAGCAGCTTAGATACGGACGTTTCCTACGAGCAGTACTTC.

This clone was recorded once. The chain is built from TRBV7-9 and TRBJ1-1; no reliable D call. This CDR3 comprises 11 residues. The germline V and J ends were trimmed by 3 bases and 4 bases, with 3 bases remaining between them. Germline V gives CDR1 SEHNR, CDR2 FQNEAQ (reference sequence). The CDR3 region is CASSFGTEAFF. DNA for the CDR3: TGTGCCAGCAGCTTTGGCACTGAAGCTTTCTTT. The full variable domain, rest sourced from reference TRBV7-9 and TRBJ1-1, is DTGVSQNPRHKITKRGQNVTFRCDPISEHNRLYWYRQTLGQGPEFLTYFQNEAQLEKSRLLSDRFSAERPKGSFSTLEIQRTEQGDSAMYLCASSFGTEAFFGQGTRLTVV.

This chain connects TRBV10-3 to TRBJ1-4; D is undetermined. The germline V and J ends were trimmed by 3 bases and 0 bases, with 11 bases remaining between them. The CDR3 runs 16 residues. Germline V gene sequence: CDR1 ENHRY, CDR2 SYGVKD. CDR3 loop: CAISDQLVATNEKLFF. CDR3 DNA: TGTGCCATCAGTGATCAGCTCGTCGCAACTAATGAAAAACTGTTTTTT.

The rearrangement links TRBV11-2 to TRBJ2-3; possibly TRBD1 for D (6 bases). With 5 bases removed from V and 3 bases from J, the gap between germline ends came to 18 bases. Germline loops: CDR1 SGHAT, CDR2 FQNNGV. The CDR3 is made up of 16 amino acids. The CDR3 is CASSAETGWGTDTQYF. The CDR3 nucleotides read TGTGCCAGCAGCGCCGAAACAGGGTGGGGTACAGATACGCAGTATTTT.

The V and J genes are TRBV7-2 and TRBJ2-1; D unclear. Trimming pared 1 base from V and 0 bases from J, leaving 10 bases between. CDR1 and CDR2 (germline): SGHTA, FQGNSA. The CDR3 is 16 amino acids. CDR3 residues: CASSLVTAPSYNEQFF. For the CDR3, the DNA is TGTGCCAGCAGCTTAGTTACAGCCCCCTCCTACAATGAGCAGTTCTTC.

This chain links TRBV7-9 with TRBJ1-2, with TRBD1 identical over 8 bases. The CDR3 contains 19 residues. Germline assignment: CDR1 SEHNR and CDR2 FQNEAQ (reference sequence). The V segment lost 6 bases and the J segment 7 bases; nucleotides outside the gene matches: 25. CDR3 in DNA: TGTGCCAGCAGTCCAGATTACGTTAAATCTTACGACAGGGGAAGTGGCTACACCTTC. Translating it yields CASSPDYVKSYDRGSGYTF.

The chain uses TRBV9 and TRBJ2-7; 9 positions match TRBD1. Trimming removed 2 bases from V and 5 bases from J; junction bases left unmatched: 8. Per the germline V gene, CDR1 is SGDLS and CDR2 is YYNGEE. This CDR3 is built from 15 residues. The DNA of the CDR3 is TGTGCCAGCAGCGTTAGGACAGGGGAGGTCGACGAGCAGTACTTC. It yields the protein CASSVRTGEVDEQYF.

This clone was seen more than once but under ten times. The J gene is TRBJ1-4, the V gene TRBV2, with D maybe TRBD1 (5 bases). This CDR3 has 15 residues. Trimming removed 1 base from V and 8 bases from J, with 14 bases in between. Germline CDR1 SNHLY, CDR2 FYNNEI. The CDR3 here is CASSEVGRATEKLFF. CDR3 DNA sequence: TGTGCCAGCAGTGAAGTGGGACGAGCTACCGAAAAACTGTTTTTT.

This chain uses TRBV27 with TRBJ2-3, with TRBD2 matching over 12 bases. CDR1 is MNHEY and CDR2 is SMNVEV in the germline V gene (reference sequence). This CDR3 contains 19 residues. The junction had 13 bases not matched to a gene; V was cut back by 6 bases and J by 0 bases. CDR3 in DNA: TGTGCCAGCAGACGGGGGACTAGCGGGCCGGAGCAGAGCACAGATACGCAGTATTTT. It translates to CASRRGTSGPEQSTDTQYF.

The V call is TRBV18, the J call TRBJ1-5; 10 nucleotides match TRBD1. CDR1 is KGHSH and CDR2 is LQKENI in the germline V gene. V was clipped by 3 bases and J by 0 bases; unmatched bases: 2. The CDR3 length is 16 residues. The CDR3 loop reads CASSPGDRGSNQPQHF. The CDR3 DNA reads as TGTGCCAGCTCACCGGGGGACAGGGGTAGCAATCAGCCCCAGCATTTT.

The chain employs TRBV4-1 and TRBJ1-2; a possible D gene is TRBD1 (5 bases). Deletions cut 0 bases from V and 4 bases from J, with 15 bases between. CDR3 length: 16 amino acids. Germline V gene lookup returns CDR1 MGHRA and CDR2 YSYEKL. CDR3 in DNA: TGCGCCAGCAGCCAAGATCGGGACTTCCGTGGCTATGGCTACACCTTC. It is translated as CASSQDRDFRGYGYTF.

The rearrangement uses TRBV27 and TRBJ2-7; 13 bases fit TRBD2. This CDR3 comprises 15 residues. Germline V gene data show CDR1 as MNHEY and CDR2 as SMNVEV (reference sequence). Unmatched junction bases numbered 10, after V lost 4 bases and J lost 10 bases. This CDR3 reads CASSSGTSGALGQYF. CDR3 bases: TGTGCCAGCAGTTCCGGGACTAGCGGGGCCTTGGGTCAGTACTTC.

The chain joins TRBV27 to TRBJ1-2; 7 bases map to TRBD1. This CDR3 comprises 17 residues. The germline gives CDR1 MNHEY, CDR2 SMNVEV (reference sequence). V was pared by 5 bases and J by 3 bases, with 15 bases of the junction left unmatched. This CDR3 reads CASSPEDRSQGDYGYTF. For the CDR3, the DNA is TGTGCCAGCAGTCCGGAGGACAGGTCCCAAGGGGACTATGGCTACACCTTC.

The chain has TRBV4-1 and TRBJ1-6; weak D call: TRBD1 (6 bases). The V and J ends lost 3 bases and 6 bases respectively, with 12 bases between them. Per the germline V gene, CDR1 is MGHRA and CDR2 is YSYEKL. The CDR3 extends over 15 amino acids. The CDR3 bases are TGCGCCAGCAGCCATCAGGGGACGGGTAATTCACCCCTCCACTTT. This encodes CASSHQGTGNSPLHF.

This clone came up a few times. The rearrangement uses TRBV27 and TRBJ1-5, with D possibly TRBD1 on 6 matching bases. V was clipped by 1 base and J by 4 bases, with 20 bases between them. This CDR3 has 18 residues. Germline V lookup: CDR1 MNHEY, CDR2 SMNVEV (reference sequence). The CDR3 sequence: CASSLWGSSGQKNQPQHF. CDR3 nucleotide sequence: TGTGCCAGCAGTTTATGGGGCAGTTCTGGACAGAAGAATCAGCCCCAGCATTTT.

This clone was seen just once. The chain joins TRBV19 to TRBJ2-7; TRBD1 agrees at 11 bases. The length of the CDR3 is 14 residues. The junction had 4 bases not matched to a gene; V was cut back by 4 bases and J by 5 bases. Germline V gene sequence: CDR1 LNHDA, CDR2 SQIVND (reference sequence). CDR3 nucleotides: TGTGCCAGTAGTAGTTCGGACAGGGGGCACGAGCAGTACTTC. Its protein is CASSSSDRGHEQYF.

About this clone: The junction departs from germline at one end; a sequencing error may be responsible. Other DNA sequences in this sample translate to the same CDR3. J is TRBJ2-2 and V is TRBV10-3; TRBD1 agrees at 7 bases. Germline CDR1 ENHRY, CDR2 SYGVKD. This CDR3 contains 19 residues. CDR3 bases: TGCGCCATCAGTGAGTCGAACATACCCCGACAGGGCAGAACCGGGGAGCTGTTTTTT. As protein: CAISESNIPRQGRTGELFF.

The V gene is TRBV6-5, the J gene TRBJ2-5; the D gene is possibly TRBD2 (6 bases). The end of the DNA is better explained by TRBJ2-7, so the J call may be wrong. CDR1 MNHEY and CDR2 SVGAGI come from the germline V gene. The CDR3 runs to 16 residues. The CDR3 nucleotides read TGTGCCAGCAGTTTCCCCGGGTCGGGGGACCCCTACGAGCAGTACTTC. Translation: CASSFPGSGDPYEQYF.

The chain employs TRBV30 and TRBJ1-6; 10 bases fit TRBD1. CDR1 and CDR2 from the germline V gene are GTSNPN and SVGIG (reference sequence). Trimming took 0 bases from V and 0 from J; bases not matched to a gene: 5. CDR3 length: 18 amino acids. The CDR3 nucleotides read TGTGCCTGGAGTGTCCGACAGGGGGCCCGCTCCTATAATTCACCCCTCCACTTT. Protein: CAWSVRQGARSYNSPLHF. The entire variable domain, with the rest obtained from reference TRBV30 and TRBJ1-6, is as follows: SQTIHQWPATLVQPVGSPLSLECTVEGTSNPNLYWYRQAAGRGLQLLFYSVGIGQISSEVPQNLSASRPQDRQFILSSKKLLLSDSGFYLCAWSVRQGARSYNSPLHFGNGTRLTVT.

The chain is built from TRBV5-8 and TRBJ1-5; 10 nucleotides align to TRBD1. From germline, CDR1 is SGHTS and CDR2 YDEGEE. There are 17 residues in the CDR3. J gave up 6 bases and V 4 bases, and 13 bases lay outside the gene matches. In DNA form, the CDR3 reads TGTGCCAGCAGCCGAGACTGGGACAGGGGCCCCAGTCAGCCCCAGCATTTT. This codes for CASSRDWDRGPSQPQHF.

The rearrangement uses TRBV6-4 and TRBJ1-1; unclear D gene. This CDR3 comprises 13 residues. From germline, CDR1 is MRHNA and CDR2 SNTAGT. The V gene lost 6 bases and the J gene lost 4 bases, with 12 bases spanning the gap. DNA of the CDR3: TGTGCCAGCAGCGAAACACAGCGCACTGAAGCTTTCTTT. Amino acid sequence: CASSETQRTEAFF.

The rearrangement joins TRBV18 to TRBJ1-2; the D gene is possibly TRBD1 (5 bases). Trimming pared 2 bases from V and 6 bases from J, leaving 13 bases between. CDR1 and CDR2 from the germline V gene are KGHSH and LQKENI. The CDR3 is made up of 14 amino acids. In DNA, the CDR3 is TGTGCCAGCTCACCAGGTACAGGCTTGCATGGCTACACCTTC. It is translated as CASSPGTGLHGYTF.

The sample holds one count of this clone. The J gene is TRBJ2-1, the V gene TRBV19; D unresolved. V lost 1 base, J lost 0 bases, and 13 bases lay in between. The V gene's germline CDR1 is LNHDA and CDR2 SQIVND (reference sequence). This CDR3 is built from 17 residues. CDR3 residues: CASSIGQGSSSYNEQFF. For the CDR3, the DNA is TGTGCCAGTAGTATAGGGCAAGGGTCTAGCTCCTACAATGAGCAGTTCTTC.

This clone was counted a few times. The chain has TRBV4-1 and TRBJ1-1; 8 nucleotides agree with TRBD1. Looked up from germline, CDR1 is MGHRA and CDR2 is YSYEKL. With V trimmed by 1 base and J by 0 bases, 13 bases remained unmatched. This CDR3 region has 19 residues. The CDR3 protein is CASSQVHFRTGKVNTEAFF. DNA for the CDR3: TGCGCCAGCAGCCAAGTCCACTTTCGGACAGGGAAGGTGAACACTGAAGCTTTCTTT.

The V gene is TRBV5-5, the J gene TRBJ2-1, with D perhaps being TRBD1 or TRBD2 (5 bases each). The CDR3 covers 16 residues. Germline assignment: CDR1 SGHKS and CDR2 YYEKEE (reference sequence). Trimming took 3 bases from V and 5 from J, leaving 18 bases between them. The CDR3 region has the DNA TGTGCCAGCAGCTACGGGTTGGGGGTTCGGAACAATGAGCAGTTCTTC. Its protein product is CASSYGLGVRNNEQFF. The whole variable domain, filled in from reference TRBV5-5 and TRBJ2-1, reads DAGVTQSPTHLIKTRGQQVTLRCSPISGHKSVSWYQQVLGQGPQFIFQYYEKEERGRGNFPDRFSARQFPNYSSELNVNALLLGDSALYLCASSYGLGVRNNEQFFGPGTRLTVL.

With regard to this clone: Other DNA sequences of this sample code for an identical CDR3. The CDR3: CASSDPGTGDRRNTEAFF. The CDR3 nucleotides are TGTGCCAGCAGTGATCCCGGGACAGGGGATCGACGAAACACTGAAGCTTTCTTT. The chain uses TRBV6-1 and TRBJ1-1; 10 nucleotides match TRBD1. Germline assignment: CDR1 MNHNS and CDR2 SASEGT. V shed 3 bases and J 2 bases; nucleotides not matched to a gene: 12. The CDR3 is 18 amino acids.

This clone was counted once. The rearrangement links TRBV19 to TRBJ2-7, with a possible D match to TRBD1 (6 bases). Germline V gene lookup returns CDR1 LNHDA and CDR2 SQIVND (reference sequence). This CDR3 spans 13 amino acids. Trimming removed 7 bases from V and 2 bases from J, with 12 bases in between. The CDR3 loop is CASNAGATYEQYF. The CDR3 DNA follows: TGTGCCAGTAACGCAGGGGCTACCTACGAGCAGTACTTC.